A single sample gave rise to the 18 T cell receptor beta chains below, sequenced in a study of blood T cell repertoires in COVID-19. Here immunoSEQ multiplex PCR was the method, and the copy in TCRdb shows in-frame clones only, minus some. The sample contains about 76,000 clones, roughly 91% of which appear only once. The sample taken for sequencing was peripheral blood. The receptors stem from an elderly woman with active or convalescent COVID-19.

The gene calls are TRBV3-1 (or the pseudogene TRBV3-2) and TRBJ1-2, with D possibly being TRBD1 (6 bases). This CDR3 has 15 amino acids. Trimming shortened V by 7 bases and J by 5 bases, and 20 bases separated the two germline ends. Germline V gene sequence: CDR1 LGHDT, CDR2 YNNKEL (reference sequence). The DNA of the CDR3 is TGTGCCAGCACCCCCATAGCAGGGGACGGGTATGGCTACACCTTC. Its protein product is CASTPIAGDGYGYTF.

This clone was recorded once. This rearrangement joins TRBV2 to TRBJ2-5; possibly TRBD2 for D (6 bases). Germline assignment: CDR1 SNHLY and CDR2 FYNNEI. V gave up 9 bases and J gave up 2 bases, with 19 bases separating them. The CDR3 sequence is 15 residues long. The CDR3 protein is CASQLNPGAQETQYF. The DNA of the CDR3 is TGTGCCAGTCAACTAAACCCGGGAGCACAAGAGACCCAGTACTTC.

The genes are TRBV21-1 and TRBJ2-6; the table gives TRBD2 as D, unverified against the DNA. TRBV21-1 is given as a pseudogene. The CDR3 is 17 amino acids. In DNA form, the CDR3 reads TGTGCCAGCAGCAAAGGAGGAGGGGTAGGTGGGGCCAACGTCCTGACTTTC. Amino acids: CASSKGGGVGGANVLTF.

This rearrangement joins TRBV3-1 (or the pseudogene TRBV3-2) to TRBJ2-5; 9 nucleotides align to TRBD2. In germline, CDR1 is LGHDT, CDR2 YNNKEL (reference sequence). The CDR3 loop spans 16 amino acids. V was pared by 6 bases and J by 0 bases, with 8 bases of the junction left unmatched. Written as DNA, the CDR3 is TGTGCCAGCAGTGACAGCGGGGGGACGTACCAAGAGACCCAGTACTTC. Its translation: CASSDSGGTYQETQYF.

This rearrangement joins TRBV27 to TRBJ1-5; 9 bases agree with TRBD1. J was trimmed by 7 bases and V by 2 bases; bases with no gene match: 3. Germline CDR1 reads MNHEY; CDR2 reads SMNVEV (reference sequence). This CDR3 is built from 14 residues. The CDR3 spells CASSLRQGGQPQHF. CDR3 coding DNA: TGTGCCAGCAGTTTAAGACAGGGGGGACAGCCCCAGCATTTT.

The V gene is TRBV6-5, the J gene TRBJ2-3, with D perhaps TRBD2 (6 bases). V gave up 7 bases and J gave up 1 base, with 12 bases separating them. CDR1 MNHEY and CDR2 SVGAGI come from the germline V gene. There are 14 residues in the CDR3. The CDR3 protein is CASTISGGTDTQYF. CDR3 nucleotide sequence: TGTGCCAGCACTATATCGGGGGGCACAGATACGCAGTATTTT.

This clone was detected only once. The chain recombines TRBV6-5 with TRBJ1-3; possibly TRBD1 for D (5 bases). The CDR3 loop spans 16 amino acids. V dropped 0 bases and J dropped 2 bases, with 11 bases sitting between them. CDR1 is MNHEY, CDR2 SVGAGI, per germline. In DNA, the CDR3 is TGTGCCAGCAGTTACTCTCTGGACACCGCTGGAAACACCATATATTTT. Its protein is CASSYSLDTAGNTIYF.

The gene calls are TRBV5-4 and TRBJ2-3, with TRBD1 matching 9 bases. The V segment lost 6 bases and the J segment 6 bases; nucleotides outside the gene matches: 8. From germline, CDR1 is SGHNT and CDR2 YYREEE (reference sequence). CDR3 length: 14 amino acids. The CDR3 protein is CASTREQGADTQYF. The CDR3 region has the DNA TGTGCCAGCACCCGAGAACAGGGGGCGGATACGCAGTATTTT.

The J gene is TRBJ1-1, the V gene TRBV6-2 or TRBV6-3, with D unclear. This CDR3 is built from 14 residues. Germline-derived CDR1 and CDR2 are MNHEY and SVGEGT. Trimming took 0 bases from V and 3 from J, leaving 8 bases between them. CDR3 loop: CASSYSLTDTEAFF. CDR3 nucleotide sequence: TGTGCCAGCAGTTACTCCTTAACTGACACTGAAGCTTTCTTT.

The chain has TRBV27 and TRBJ2-1; weak D call: TRBD1 (5 bases). This CDR3 comprises 13 residues. Germline loops: CDR1 MNHEY, CDR2 SMNVEV (reference sequence). V was pared by 2 bases and J by 10 bases, with 12 bases between. CDR3 bases: TGTGCCAGCAGTTTAACCAGGGTCGGAGAGCAGTTCTTC. It yields the protein CASSLTRVGEQFF.

The chain links TRBV27 to TRBJ1-2, with 9 bases that match TRBD1. This CDR3 has 15 amino acids. Germline V lookup: CDR1 MNHEY, CDR2 SMNVEV (reference sequence). After removal of 7 bases from V and 5 bases from J, the junction contained 11 bases not matched to a gene. Here the CDR3 DNA reads TGTGCCAGCACCTCGGACCGACAGGGGGGGTATGGCTACACCTTC. It codes for CASTSDRQGGYGYTF.

The CDR3 DNA follows: TGTGCCAGCAGCTCATACGGGGTAGGTTCACCCCTCCACTTT. Translated: CASSSYGVGSPLHF. The V gene is TRBV7-6, the J gene TRBJ1-6, with no clear D. The V gene lost 4 bases and the J gene lost 9 bases, with 13 bases spanning the gap. CDR3 size: 14 residues. The germline V gene has CDR1 SGHVS and CDR2 FNYEAQ. Looking up the rest from reference TRBV7-6 and TRBJ1-6 gives the full variable domain: GAGVSQSPRYKVTKRGQDVALRCDPISGHVSLYWYRQALGQGPEFLTYFNYEAQQDKSGLPNDRFSAERPEGSISTLTIQRTEQRDSAMYRCASSSYGVGSPLHFGNGTRLTVT.

This chain connects TRBV21-1 to TRBJ2-2; the tabulated D call, TRBD2, remains unverified against the DNA. TRBV21-1 is tagged as a pseudogene. The CDR3 consists of 14 residues. The CDR3 is CASIGGLGRRELFF. In DNA form, the CDR3 reads TGTGCCAGCATCGGAGGACTGGGGAGGAGGGAGCTGTTTTTT.

The chain combines TRBV3-1 (or the pseudogene TRBV3-2) with TRBJ1-1; TRBD1 is a possible D gene (5 bases). The CDR3 is made up of 14 amino acids. V was shortened by 2 bases and J by 7 bases, with 14 bases between the two germline ends. Germline CDR1 reads LGHDT; CDR2 reads YNNKEL (reference sequence). In DNA, the CDR3 is TGTGCCAGCAGCCAATCCGGGGGAGTGGTTGAAGCTTTCTTT. Its protein is CASSQSGGVVEAFF.

This rearrangement joins TRBV7-3 to TRBJ1-2; D not certain. Germline values: CDR1 SGHTA, CDR2 FQGTGA. The CDR3 loop spans 15 amino acids. Trimming shortened V by 1 base and J by 8 bases, and 17 bases separated the two germline ends. The CDR3 reads CASSLIGSSPGGYTF. Here the CDR3 DNA reads TGTGCCAGCAGCTTAATTGGCAGCTCCCCGGGAGGCTACACCTTC. Full variable domain (missing parts from reference TRBV7-3 and TRBJ1-2): GAGVSQTPSNKVTEKGKYVELRCDPISGHTALYWYRQSLGQGPEFLIYFQGTGAADDSGLPNDRFFAVRPEGSVSTLKIQRTERGDSAVYLCASSLIGSSPGGYTFGSGTRLTVV.

The V gene is TRBV5-6, the J gene TRBJ1-1; D is ambiguous. The germline V gene encodes CDR1 SGHDT and CDR2 YYEEEE. Trimming took 4 bases from V and 5 from J, leaving 12 bases between them. The CDR3 has 13 amino acids. For the CDR3, the DNA is TGTGCCAGCAGCAATGGCAGGCTGACTGAAGCTTTCTTT. Its protein is CASSNGRLTEAFF. The whole variable domain, filled in from reference TRBV5-6 and TRBJ1-1, reads DAGVTQSPTHLIKTRGQQVTLRCSPKSGHDTVSWYQQALGQGPQFIFQYYEEEERQRGNFPDRFSGHQFPNYSSELNVNALLLGDSALYLCASSNGRLTEAFFGQGTRLTVV.

The chain links TRBV5-4 to TRBJ1-3; the D is unclear. Per the germline V gene, CDR1 is SGHNT and CDR2 is YYREEE (reference sequence). The V end was cut by 0 bases, the J end by 1 base, with 8 bases between. This CDR3 comprises 15 residues. The CDR3 sequence is CASSLEQPSGNTIYF. Here the CDR3 DNA reads TGTGCCAGCAGCTTGGAACAGCCATCTGGAAACACCATATATTTT.

This clone was seen a handful of times. The rearrangement joins TRBV19 to TRBJ1-1; tentative D call: TRBD1 (5 bases). The CDR3 has 15 amino acids. Trimming took off 1 base at V and 3 bases at J, with 12 bases between the two ends. Germline CDR1 reads LNHDA; CDR2 reads SQIVND (reference sequence). In nucleotides, the CDR3 is TGTGCCAGTAGTATAGGGGTCAGGGTGGACACTGAAGCTTTCTTT. It codes for CASSIGVRVDTEAFF.